This T cell receptor (beta chain) was captured in a study of cytomegalovirus exposure and HLA in healthy donors. With 5 bases clipped from V and 4 bases from J, the junction kept 8 bases outside the gene matches. Per the germline V gene, CDR1 is SGHTA and CDR2 is FQGNSA. This CDR3 is 15 amino acids long. Vbeta (60) and Jbeta (13) primers were used in the PCR. Some clones are missing from TCRdb's copy, which holds only in-frame ones; the method was immunoSEQ multiplex PCR. The repertoire holds about 160,000 clones, with approximately 78% as singletons. J is TRBJ1-2 and V is TRBV7-2; 9 nucleotides align to TRBD1. Sequencing was performed on PBMCs. This clonotype was obtained from a male donor in good health and CMV-seropositive. The CDR3 reads CASSLRTGDVYGYTF. CDR3 DNA: TGTGCCAGCAGCCTGCGGACAGGGGATGTCTATGGCTACACCTTC.